The sequence of this T cell receptor (beta chain) was determined in a study of T cell responses to AZD1222 COVID-19 vaccine. The CDR3 contains 14 residues. Trimming removed 6 bases from V and 3 bases from J, with 12 bases in between. The V gene's germline CDR1 is MDHEN and CDR2 SYDVKM. Libraries were prepared by immunoSEQ multiplex PCR; TCRdb keeps only in-frame clonotypes and omits some of them. The repertoire holds 70,000 to 95,000 clones, with about 86% as singletons. The input for sequencing was peripheral blood, taken 28 days after the second AZD1222 dose. The TCR sequence derives from an adult who received the AZD1222 COVID-19 vaccine. The rearrangement uses TRBV28 and TRBJ1-5, with TRBD1 as a possible D gene (6 bases). CDR3 in amino acids: CASRQQGPNQPQHF. CDR3 bases: TGTGCCAGCAGACAACAGGGACCCAATCAGCCCCAGCATTTT.